These T cell receptor beta chains were read from a single sample in a study of blood T cells in healthy people across ages. TCRdb used MiXCR to reprocess the 5' RACE reads, holding one entry per CDR3 protein. The table includes around 700,000 distinct CDR3 sequences, 25% detected once. The sample was also linked to a second study, of T cells of mothers and their children.

The material sequenced was blood. These receptors were obtained from a boy aged 5-17 years in good health. The CDR3 runs from the conserved cysteine through the conserved F or W. D genes are given only for firm matches. Some rows have no size entry. The others give once, few or many, or a class for an expanded clone.

>NA|NA|TRBV29-1|TRBJ2-7
TGCAGCGGCCGAGTCTGGGGGACGGGCGAGCAGTACTTC
CSGRVWGTGEQYF
>once|NA|TRBV13|TRBJ2-3
TGTGCCAGCAGCTCGTTCGGGGGGCGGACAGATACGCAGTATTTT
CASSSFGGRTDTQYF
>few|TRBD2|TRBV2|TRBJ2-1
TGTGCCAGCGGGGCTAGCGGGAGCAATGAGCAGTTCTTC
CASGASGSNEQFF
>NA|NA|TRBV20-1|TRBJ1-3
TGCAGTGCTAGAGAAGGGGTGGTAGGAAACACCATATATTTT
CSAREGVVGNTIYF
>few|TRBD1|TRBV25-1|TRBJ1-2
TGTGCCAGCAGTGAATTGGGGGCAGGGGGTGGCTACACCTTC
CASSELGAGGGYTF
>NA|NA|TRBV20-1|TRBJ2-3
TGCAGTGCTAGAGGAACAACCTACAGGCAGCGGAACACAGATACGCAGTATTTT
CSARGTTYRQRNTDTQYF
>NA|NA|TRBV27|TRBJ2-7
TGTGCCAGCAGTTTAGTCGTGACTGCCAGCTCCTACGAGCAGTACTTC
CASSLVVTASSYEQYF
>NA|NA|TRBV20-1|TRBJ1-1
TGCAGTGCTCCCCGCAGAGAAAACACTGAAGCTTTCTTT
CSAPRRENTEAFF
>NA|NA|TRBV14|TRBJ2-2
TGTGCCAGCAGCCAAGGATGGTCAGAGACGAACACCGGGGAGCTGTTTTTT
CASSQGWSETNTGELFF
>NA|NA|TRBV7-9|TRBJ1-2
TGTGCCAGCAGCACGCGATCCTCCGGGCTGCCTGGCTATGGCTACACCTTC
CASSTRSSGLPGYGYTF
>few|NA|TRBV6-1|TRBJ1-1
TGTGCCAGCAGTGATGTGGGGGCGCGAACTGAAGCTTTCTTT
CASSDVGARTEAFF
>NA|NA|TRBV9|TRBJ2-3
TGTGCCAGCAGCGTAGAATCAGATACGCAGTATTTT
CASSVESDTQYF
>few|TRBD1|TRBV2|TRBJ1-5
TGTGCCAGCAGGGGACAGGGGGATGGTCAGCCCCAGCATTTT
CASRGQGDGQPQHF
>NA|TRBD1|TRBV28|TRBJ2-7
TGTGCCAGCAGACCCCCGGGACAGGGACCCTACGAGCAGTACTTC
CASRPPGQGPYEQYF
>few|NA|TRBV14|TRBJ2-1
TGTGCCAGCAGCCACACCAATCGGAGGCCCACTGAGCAGTTCTTC
CASSHTNRRPTEQFF
>NA|NA|TRBV28|TRBJ2-7
TGTGCCAGCAGTTCACCCGTGGGGGGCTACGAGCAGTACTTC
CASSSPVGGYEQYF
>few|NA|TRBV20-1|TRBJ2-5
TGCAGTGCTAGAGGGGACAATGGAGAGACCCAGTACTTC
CSARGDNGETQYF
>once|TRBD2|TRBV5-6|TRBJ2-2
TGTGCCAGCAGCCCGGGACTAGACGACACCGGGGAGCTGTTTTTT
CASSPGLDDTGELFF
>many|TRBD1|TRBV7-6|TRBJ2-7
TGTGCCAGCAGCCCAAGACAGGGGGGTTCCTACGAGCAGTACTTC
CASSPRQGGSYEQYF
>NA|NA|TRBV28|TRBJ1-5
TGTGCCAGCAGTTTCGGGGAGGGGCAGGGAAATGCGCCCCAGCATTTT
CASSFGEGQGNAPQHF
>NA|TRBD2|TRBV10-3|TRBJ2-3
TGTGCCATCAGTGACCCTCAAAGACTAGCGGGAGGCGAGGAAGATACGCAGTATTTT
CAISDPQRLAGGEEDTQYF
>few|NA|TRBV11-1|TRBJ2-5
TGTGCCAGCAGCTCGGACTTGGAAGGGACCCAGTACTTC
CASSSDLEGTQYF
>few|TRBD2|TRBV11-2|TRBJ2-1
TGTGCCAGCAGCCGAACGACTAGCGGTTCGAATGAGCAGTTCTTC
CASSRTTSGSNEQFF
>NA|TRBD2|TRBV11-2|TRBJ2-1
TGTGCCAGCAGCTTATTCGCGGGAGGCCACAATGAGCAGTTCTTC
CASSLFAGGHNEQFF
>NA|TRBD2|TRBV4-1|TRBJ2-5
TGCGCCAGCAGCTCCCCTAGCGGGGGGGCCTTGGGAGAGACCCAGTACTTC
CASSSPSGGALGETQYF
>NA|TRBD2|TRBV9|TRBJ2-1
TGTGCCAGCAGCGAGAGGACTAGCGGGACTCGGAACAATGAGCAGTTCTTC
CASSERTSGTRNNEQFF